This T cell receptor beta chain was identified in a study of blood T cell repertoires in COVID-19. About the study: Specimens from acute and convalescent COVID-19 originated in the United States, Italy and Spain. From T cells, B-cell-depleted T cells, or PBMCs came the material, which was cDNA or gDNA.

Sequencing was performed with immunoSEQ multiplex PCR; in TCRdb, only in-frame clones are kept and a portion is missing. The sample holds 140,000 or so clones, about 87% seen once. V lost 0 bases, J lost 8 bases, and 14 bases lay in between. This CDR3 has 14 residues. Germline V gene lookup returns CDR1 SGDLS and CDR2 YYNGEE. The receptor was isolated from a woman in her fifties or sixties with acute or convalescent COVID-19. The V and J genes are TRBV9 and TRBJ1-2; maybe TRBD1 (6 bases). The sequencing input was peripheral blood. The CDR3 bases are TGTGCCAGCAGCGTAGAAGAGGGGGAAGGGGGCTACACCTTC. Its protein is CASSVEEGEGGYTF.